A selection of T cell receptor beta chains follows, all from one sample in a study of human T cells and chemical hapten exposure. One entry per CDR3 protein results from TCRdb running MiXCR on the RACE reads. The sample yields 300,000 to 450,000 distinct CDR3 sequences, 5.5% seen once. The specimen was whole blood, collected in connection with sensitization to the hapten diphenylcyclopropenone (DPC). The source of these receptors is a woman aged 18-35 years with alopecia areata. Some clones in this sample may be carry-over from other donors' samples. The conserved cysteine and the conserved F or W are not part of the CDR3 here. Each record gives: CDR3 protein, clone size, V gene. Size tells how often a clone was seen (once, few, many) or the class of an expanded clone, and some rows leave it out.

CDR3aa: SARAAGGHGYYNEQF
abundance: NA
v_gene: TRBV20-1

CDR3aa: ASSLRARWKLF
abundance: NA
v_gene: TRBV5-1

CDR3aa: ANSSPGQGEDEQY
abundance: NA
v_gene: TRBV6-5

CDR3aa: ATSRSTDTQY
abundance: NA
v_gene: TRBV6-2/TRBV6-3

CDR3aa: ASSFSGTGSHYEQY
abundance: many
v_gene: TRBV28

CDR3aa: ASSLLGQTYEQY
abundance: NA
v_gene: TRBV28

CDR3aa: ASSDTLAGADTQY
abundance: many
v_gene: TRBV6-4

CDR3aa: SARVKPEYQETQY
abundance: few
v_gene: TRBV20-1

CDR3aa: ASSLRQDNSPLH
abundance: few
v_gene: TRBV12-3/TRBV12-4

CDR3aa: ASSQTDALH
abundance: few
v_gene: TRBV6-2/TRBV6-3

CDR3aa: ASSQVMGTENSPLH
abundance: few
v_gene: TRBV4-2

CDR3aa: ASSLGGYGELF
abundance: few
v_gene: TRBV7-2

CDR3aa: ASSGSVITDTQY
abundance: many
v_gene: TRBV12-3/TRBV12-4

CDR3aa: ASSLSTGQQPQH
abundance: few
v_gene: TRBV12-3/TRBV12-4

CDR3aa: ASSQERSDPTQY
abundance: many
v_gene: TRBV3-1

CDR3aa: ASSQDKTVNQPQH
abundance: once
v_gene: TRBV7-2

CDR3aa: ASSLAEDYNEQF
abundance: NA
v_gene: TRBV5-6

CDR3aa: ASSQELGRPEQY
abundance: NA
v_gene: TRBV3-1

CDR3aa: ASSRAGTSSEQF
abundance: NA
v_gene: TRBV12-3/TRBV12-4

CDR3aa: ASSLMGTGAEKLF
abundance: NA
v_gene: TRBV7-9

CDR3aa: ASSSGLQGNTEAF
abundance: NA
v_gene: TRBV6-5

CDR3aa: ATGALGYNEKLF
abundance: few
v_gene: TRBV11-2

CDR3aa: ASSFGVSNEQF
abundance: few
v_gene: TRBV5-1

CDR3aa: ASSDPLNTEAF
abundance: NA
v_gene: TRBV25-1